These 16 T cell receptor beta chains came from one sample sequenced in a study of T-cell reconstitution after alpha-beta-depleted transplantation in children. The authors prepared the TCRbeta library with unique molecular identifiers. TCRdb re-analysed the PCR reads in MiXCR, keeping a single row per CDR3 protein. Altogether about 200,000 distinct CDR3 sequences are present, approximately 6% being singletons, with the ten largest covering around 4.1%. Sequences were derived from PBMCs, sampled before TCRalphabeta/CD19-depleted stem cell transplant. The receptors were gathered from a girl under three years old with combined immunodeficiency, due to receive a stem cell transplant.

This clonotype has at least ten counts. The CDR3 spells CASSRNYEQYF. In nucleotides, the CDR3 is TGTGCCAGCAGTCGGAACTACGAGCAGTACTTC. The chain employs TRBV6-5 and TRBJ2-7; unclear D gene. Germline CDR1 and CDR2: MNHEY and SVGAGI. V was trimmed by 5 bases and J by 3 bases, leaving 5 bases between them. The CDR3 is 11 residues long.

This clonotype has a count of ten or more. The chain has TRBV20-1 and TRBJ1-2; TRBD1 aligns across 11 bases. The CDR3 spans 15 residues. Germline CDR1 reads DFQATT; CDR2 reads SNEGSKA (reference sequence). V lost 2 bases and J lost 5; bases outside the gene matches: 7. CDR3 residues: CSARQGQGGPYGYTF. DNA of the CDR3: TGCAGTGCTAGACAGGGACAGGGGGGGCCTTATGGCTACACCTTC.

The table lists this clonotype with many counts. The junction departs from the called germline gene at one end, perhaps through a read error. This rearrangement joins TRBV6-4 to TRBJ1-2; D uncertain. CDR3 length: 11 amino acids. The germline gives CDR1 MRHNA, CDR2 SNTAGT. CDR3 sequence: CASSDWNVWSF. CDR3 DNA: TGTGCCAGCAGTGACTGGAATGTTTGGAGCTTC.

The table lists this clonotype with many counts. The chain has TRBV11-3 and TRBJ2-2; D is uncertain. Trimming left V 1 base short and J 3 bases short, with 18 bases between. Germline V gives CDR1 SGHNT, CDR2 YENEEA. The CDR3 has 18 amino acids. The CDR3 reads CASSLVGPRYDHTGELFF. Here the CDR3 DNA reads TGTGCCAGCAGCTTAGTTGGCCCCCGCTACGATCACACCGGGGAGCTGTTTTTT.

The CDR3 sequence is CATSRIIGTTQETQYF. The CDR3 DNA is TGTGCCACCAGCAGAATCATCGGGACAACCCAAGAGACCCAGTACTTC. The gene calls are TRBV15 and TRBJ2-5, with TRBD1 as a possible D gene (6 bases). V was clipped by 2 bases and J by 1 base, with 14 bases between them. This CDR3 region has 16 residues. CDR1 and CDR2 from the germline V gene are LNHNV and YYDKDF (reference sequence).

This clonotype was counted between two and nine times. The rearrangement joins TRBV7-6 to TRBJ2-7, with D possibly being TRBD1 (6 bases). CDR1 and CDR2 (germline): SGHVS, FNYEAQ. This CDR3 has 16 amino acids. Trimming removed 0 bases at V and 3 bases at J, with 15 bases between. CDR3 sequence: CASSLAPRQAHYEQYF. The CDR3 bases are TGTGCCAGCAGCTTAGCGCCCCGACAGGCCCACTACGAGCAGTACTTC.

This clonotype came up many times. V is TRBV12-3 or TRBV12-4 and J is TRBJ2-5; a weak D match, TRBD2 (5 bases). The CDR3 spans 14 residues. The ends were cut back, 3 bases at V and 4 bases at J, with 12 bases in the middle. CDR3 residues: CASSFTGSRETQYF. The CDR3 DNA reads TGTGCCAGCAGTTTTACGGGGTCAAGAGAGACCCAGTACTTC.

The table lists this clonotype with many counts. The chain uses TRBV29-1 and TRBJ2-3, with D unresolved. The length of the CDR3 is 15 residues. Trimming stripped 3 bases from V and 2 bases from J, with 15 bases between. Germline-derived CDR1 and CDR2 are SQVTM and ANQGSEA. Here the CDR3 reads CSVESDPIITDTQYF. The DNA for the CDR3 is TGCAGCGTTGAGTCGGATCCGATAATCACAGATACGCAGTATTTT.

This clonotype was seen repeatedly, ten times or more. The chain joins TRBV28 to TRBJ2-1; D perhaps matches TRBD2 (7 bases). Germline-derived CDR1 and CDR2 are MDHEN and SYDVKM. V was pared by 3 bases and J by 9 bases, with 24 bases between. The CDR3 covers 17 residues. The CDR3 DNA follows: TGTGCCAGCAGTTTTAGGGGGAGGGGGACTCGTAATACTGAGCAGTTCTTC. It yields the protein CASSFRGRGTRNTEQFF.

This clonotype was seen repeatedly, ten times or more. The CDR3 nucleotides read TGCAGTGCTAGAGATCCGCCTAGGAGGGGGGAAGAGACCCAGTACTTC. As protein: CSARDPPRRGEETQYF. The chain has TRBV20-1 and TRBJ2-5; the D gene could be TRBD1 or TRBD2 (6 bases each). This CDR3 contains 16 residues. V was cut by 0 bases and J by 3 bases, with 17 bases left in between. CDR1 is DFQATT, CDR2 SNEGSKA, per germline (reference sequence).

This clonotype was counted at least ten times. The chain uses TRBV7-6 and TRBJ2-5; D ambiguous. The CDR3 sequence is 15 residues long. V lost 2 bases and J 4 bases, leaving 14 bases between the germline ends. Germline CDR1 SGHVS, CDR2 FNYEAQ. This chain's CDR3 is CASSLWSYPGETQYF. The CDR3, as DNA: TGTGCCAGCAGCTTATGGTCCTACCCCGGAGAGACCCAGTACTTC. The whole variable domain, filled in from reference TRBV7-6 and TRBJ2-5, reads GAGVSQSPRYKVTKRGQDVALRCDPISGHVSLYWYRQALGQGPEFLTYFNYEAQQDKSGLPNDRFSAERPEGSISTLTIQRTEQRDSAMYRCASSLWSYPGETQYFGPGTRLLVL.

This clonotype was counted many times. This chain uses TRBV28 with TRBJ1-2; maybe TRBD1 (5 bases). The CDR3 is made up of 14 amino acids. CDR1 MDHEN and CDR2 SYDVKM come from the germline V gene. V dropped 3 bases and J dropped 4 bases, with 12 bases sitting between them. CDR3 loop: CASSLIGGAYGYTF. The CDR3 DNA reads as TGTGCCAGCAGTTTGATTGGGGGTGCCTATGGCTACACCTTC.

This clonotype was observed many times. The rearrangement joins TRBV4-3 to TRBJ2-1; 10 bases align to TRBD2. CDR1 LGHNA and CDR2 YSLEER come from the germline V gene. There are 16 residues in the CDR3. V shed 0 bases and J 6 bases; nucleotides not matched to a gene: 5. DNA of the CDR3: TGCGCCAGCAGCCAAGAAGGGACTAGCGCGGCCAATGAGCAGTTCTTC. It encodes CASSQEGTSAANEQFF.

This clonotype was seen ten or more times. This rearrangement joins TRBV20-1 to TRBJ2-3, with TRBD2 as a possible D gene (6 bases). The germline V and J ends were trimmed by 3 bases and 2 bases, with 18 bases remaining between them. This CDR3 has 16 amino acids. The germline gives CDR1 DFQATT, CDR2 SNEGSKA (reference sequence). This CDR3 is CSASALGRGVTDTQYF. The DNA of the CDR3 is TGCAGTGCTAGTGCCCTCGGGCGGGGCGTCACAGATACGCAGTATTTT.

A remark on this clonotype: This could be a read error, since a much larger clone is one nucleotide away. The chain links TRBV12-3 or TRBV12-4 to TRBJ2-5; D is uncertain. The CDR3 has 16 amino acids. The CDR3 DNA is TGTGTCAGGAACACTCTTCCTCTCGGGCATAAAGAGACCCAGTACTTC. This codes for CVRNTLPLGHKETQYF.

The sample holds a few counts of this clonotype. The CDR3 loop reads CASSFLASSVAGVFEQYF. CDR3 coding DNA: TGTGCCAGCAGCTTCCTAGCCTCGAGTGTAGCGGGAGTTTTCGAGCAGTACTTC. The chain combines TRBV11-2 with TRBJ2-7; 9 positions match TRBD2. The CDR3 totals 18 residues. V shed 3 bases, J shed 6 bases, and the junction held 18 bases outside the gene matches. Germline CDR1 is SGHAT and CDR2 is FQNNGV.